A selection of T cell receptor beta chains follows, all from one sample in a study of blood T cell repertoires in COVID-19. The repertoire was sequenced with immunoSEQ multiplex PCR; TCRdb's copy has only in-frame clones and lacks some. Here the sample spans roughly 40,000 clones, about 77% being singletons. Material: peripheral blood. The receptor set was obtained from a man older than 75 with acute or convalescent COVID-19. The CDR3 runs from the conserved cysteine through the conserved F or W. Each record gives: clone size, J gene, D gene, V gene, CDR3 protein, CDR3 DNA. A D gene is named only where the DNA matches it firmly. Size values are once, few and many counts, or a class for expanded clones, and some rows have none.

>NA|TRBJ2-2|TRBD1|TRBV2
CASRRDRSNTGELFF
TGTGCCAGCAGGAGGGACAGGTCGAACACCGGGGAGCTGTTTTTT
>many|TRBJ1-2|NA|TRBV19
CASSRPGHDYGYTF
TGTGCCAGTAGTCGCCCGGGACACGACTATGGCTACACCTTC
>NA|TRBJ2-5|NA|TRBV6-5
CASSFAAQETQYF
TGTGCCAGCAGTTTTGCGGCTCAAGAGACCCAGTACTTC
>NA|TRBJ2-5|TRBD2|TRBV9
CASSVSGTSGRETQYF
TGTGCCAGCAGCGTGTCCGGGACTAGCGGGAGAGAGACCCAGTACTTC
>NA|TRBJ2-2|NA|TRBV5-4
CASLGGELFF
TGTGCCAGCCTCGGCGGGGAGCTGTTTTTT
>NA|TRBJ2-7|NA|TRBV5-5
CASSWGLAEAYEQYF
TGTGCCAGCAGCTGGGGGCTAGCGGAAGCCTACGAGCAGTACTTC
>few|TRBJ2-2|NA|TRBV6-5
CASRSTGRPGELFF
TGTGCCAGCAGGTCGACAGGGAGGCCAGGGGAGCTGTTTTTT
>NA|TRBJ1-2|NA|TRBV5-1
CASSLRPGEGYTF
TGCGCCAGCAGCTTGCGCCCAGGTGAGGGCTACACCTTC
>NA|TRBJ1-2|NA|TRBV18
CASSPPDRHGYTF
TGTGCCAGCTCACCCCCCGACAGACATGGCTACACCTTC
>once|TRBJ1-1|NA|TRBV27
CASRRTGNTEAFF
TGTGCCAGCAGGCGAACAGGGAACACTGAAGCTTTCTTT
>NA|TRBJ2-6|NA|TRBV19
CASSIRPGAGANVLTF
TGTGCCAGTAGTATCCGACCGGGAGCTGGGGCCAACGTCCTGACTTTC
>NA|TRBJ2-5|NA|TRBV2
CASTQGYQETQYF
TGTGCCAGCACCCAGGGGTATCAAGAGACCCAGTACTTC
>few|TRBJ2-2|TRBD2|TRBV7-3
CASSIPGLAGANTGELFF
TGTGCCAGCAGCATACCGGGACTAGCGGGAGCGAACACCGGGGAGCTGTTTTTT
>NA|TRBJ1-6|NA|TRBV9
CASSPFQRDNSPLHF
TGTGCCAGCAGCCCATTTCAGCGAGATAATTCACCCCTCCACTTT
>NA|TRBJ2-4|TRBD1|TRBV6-1
CASSDGTGLLAKNIQYF
TGTGCCAGCAGTGATGGGACAGGGCTTTTGGCCAAAAACATTCAGTACTTC
>NA|TRBJ2-1|TRBD1|TRBV11-3
CASSRRQGPYNEQFF
TGTGCCAGCAGCCGCAGACAGGGACCTTACAATGAGCAGTTCTTC
>NA|TRBJ2-3|NA|TRBV7-2
CASSERASADTQYF
TGTGCCAGCAGCGAAAGAGCTAGCGCAGATACGCAGTATTTT